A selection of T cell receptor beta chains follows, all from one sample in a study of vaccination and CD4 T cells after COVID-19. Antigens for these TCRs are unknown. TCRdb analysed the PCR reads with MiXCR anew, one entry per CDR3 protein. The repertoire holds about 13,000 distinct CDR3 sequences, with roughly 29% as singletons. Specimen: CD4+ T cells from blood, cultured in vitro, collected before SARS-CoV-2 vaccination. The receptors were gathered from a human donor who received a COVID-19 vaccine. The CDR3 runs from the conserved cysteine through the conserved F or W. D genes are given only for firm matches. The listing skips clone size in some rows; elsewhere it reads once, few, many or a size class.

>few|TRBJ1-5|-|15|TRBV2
CASSDDRYSNQPQHF
TGTGCCAGCAGTGATGACAGATATAGCAATCAGCCCCAGCATTTT
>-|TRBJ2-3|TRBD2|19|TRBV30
CAWTATGLAGGLRTDTQYF
TGTGCCTGGACGGCAACCGGACTAGCGGGGGGGTTAAGGACAGATACGCAGTATTTT
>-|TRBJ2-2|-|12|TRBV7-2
CASSSLAGELFF
TGTGCCAGCAGCTCCCTGGCCGGGGAGCTGTTTTTT
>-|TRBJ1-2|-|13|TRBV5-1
CASSSTANYGYTF
TGCGCCAGCAGCTCGACCGCTAACTATGGCTACACCTTC
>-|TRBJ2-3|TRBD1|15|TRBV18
CASSPGQGGTDTQYF
TGTGCCAGCTCACCGGGACAGGGGGGCACAGATACGCAGTATTTT
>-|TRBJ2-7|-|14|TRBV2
CASRGRVSSYEQCF
TGTGCCAGCAGGGGCCGGGTGAGCTCCTACGAGCAGTGCTTC
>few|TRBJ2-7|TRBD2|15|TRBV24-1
CATSKERGRSYEQYF
TGTGCCACCAGTAAGGAGCGGGGGCGCTCCTACGAGCAGTACTTC
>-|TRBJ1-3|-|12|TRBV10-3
CAIRSGGNTIYF
TGTGCCATCAGATCAGGGGGAAACACCATATATTTT
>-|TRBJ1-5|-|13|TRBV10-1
CASSSAENQPQHF
TGCGCCAGCAGTTCCGCAGAAAATCAGCCCCAGCATTTT
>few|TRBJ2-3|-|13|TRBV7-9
CASGTGAPDTQYF
TGTGCCAGCGGTACGGGGGCCCCAGATACGCAGTATTTT
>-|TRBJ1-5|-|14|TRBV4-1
CASSRVGSNQPQHF
TGCGCCAGCAGCCGAGTAGGGAGCAATCAGCCCCAGCATTTT
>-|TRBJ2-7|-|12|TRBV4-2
CASSQESYEQYF
TGTGCCAGCAGCCAGGAGTCCTACGAGCAGTACTTC
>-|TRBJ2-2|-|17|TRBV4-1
CASSQEWRGAGTGELFF
TGCGCCAGCAGCCAAGAGTGGCGAGGGGCGGGCACCGGGGAGCTGTTTTTT
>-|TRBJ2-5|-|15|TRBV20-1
CSARILAGTQETQYF
TGCAGTGCTAGGATACTAGCCGGTACCCAAGAGACCCAGTACTTC
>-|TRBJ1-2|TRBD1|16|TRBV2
CASSAGTGSVLYGYIF
TGTGCCAGCAGTGCCGGGACAGGGTCCGTCCTCTATGGCTACATCTTC
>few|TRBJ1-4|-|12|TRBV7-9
CASSLVGEKLFF
TGTGCCAGCAGCTTAGTAGGCGAAAAACTGTTTTTT
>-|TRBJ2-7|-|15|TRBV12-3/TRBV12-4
CASSLGHGGIYEQYF
TGTGCCAGCAGTTTAGGTCATGGGGGAATCTACGAGCAGTACTTC
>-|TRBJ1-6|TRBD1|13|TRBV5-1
CASREQGNSPLHF
TGCGCCAGCAGAGAACAGGGGAATTCACCCCTCCACTTT
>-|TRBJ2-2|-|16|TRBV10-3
CATGTGRTKNTGELFF
TGTGCCACGGGTACGGGGCGGACTAAGAACACCGGGGAGCTGTTTTTT
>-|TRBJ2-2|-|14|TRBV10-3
CAISEIEESRELFF
TGTGCCATCAGTGAGATAGAAGAGTCCAGGGAGCTGTTTTTT
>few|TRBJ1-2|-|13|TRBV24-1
CATSVSGSYGYTF
TGTGCCACCAGTGTCTCGGGTAGCTATGGCTACACCTTC
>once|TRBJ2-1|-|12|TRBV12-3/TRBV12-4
CASSISDNEQFF
TGTGCCAGCAGCATCTCGGATAATGAGCAGTTCTTC
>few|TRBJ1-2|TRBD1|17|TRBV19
CASTSTGGVASNYGYTF
TGTGCCAGTACCTCGACAGGGGGCGTTGCGTCTAACTATGGCTACACCTTC
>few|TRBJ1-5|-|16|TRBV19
CASSTPPTGNNQPQHF
TGTGCCAGTAGTACTCCCCCTACAGGGAACAATCAGCCCCAGCATTTT
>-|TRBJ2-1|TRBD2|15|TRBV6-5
CASSFLAGAYNEQFF
TGTGCCAGCAGTTTTCTAGCGGGGGCCTACAATGAGCAGTTCTTC
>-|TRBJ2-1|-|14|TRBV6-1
CASMPGDPYNEQFF
TGTGCCAGCATGCCGGGGGACCCATACAATGAGCAGTTCTTC
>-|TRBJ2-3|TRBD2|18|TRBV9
CASSAGLAGEPRTDTQYF
TGTGCCAGCAGCGCTGGACTAGCGGGGGAACCACGCACAGATACGCAGTATTTT
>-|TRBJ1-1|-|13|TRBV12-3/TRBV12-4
CASSLARYTEAFF
TGTGCCAGCAGTTTAGCCAGGTACACTGAAGCTTTCTTT
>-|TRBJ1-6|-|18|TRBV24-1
CATSSPWADSSYNSPLHF
TGTGCCACCAGTTCCCCCTGGGCAGACAGCTCCTATAATTCACCCCTCCACTTT
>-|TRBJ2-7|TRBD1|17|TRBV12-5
CASARDRGVVGSYEQYF
TGTGCTAGTGCCCGGGACAGGGGAGTGGTCGGGTCCTACGAGCAGTACTTC
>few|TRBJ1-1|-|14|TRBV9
CASSVQQGNTEAFF
TGTGCCAGCAGCGTCCAACAGGGGAACACTGAAGCTTTCTTT
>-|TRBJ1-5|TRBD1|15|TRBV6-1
CASSQDRERGQPQHF
TGTGCCAGCAGCCAAGACAGGGAAAGAGGTCAGCCCCAGCATTTT
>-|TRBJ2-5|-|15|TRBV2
CASQGRLPLQETQYF
TGTGCCAGCCAAGGACGTTTACCCCTCCAAGAGACCCAGTACTTC
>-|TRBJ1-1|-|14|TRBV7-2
CASSLRTENTEAFF
TGTGCCAGCAGCTTACGGACAGAGAACACTGAAGCTTTCTTT
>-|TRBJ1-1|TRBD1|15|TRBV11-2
CASSSLRGRSTEAFF
TGTGCCAGCAGCTCCCTTAGGGGGCGGAGCACTGAAGCTTTCTTT
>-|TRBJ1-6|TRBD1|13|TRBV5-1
CASTGGEGSPLHF
TGCGCCAGCACAGGGGGCGAGGGTTCACCCCTCCACTTT
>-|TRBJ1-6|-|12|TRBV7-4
CASSEGRGFLHF
TGTGCCAGCAGCGAGGGAAGGGGTTTCCTCCACTTT
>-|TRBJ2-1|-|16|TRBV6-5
CASSYPLGDTYNEQFF
TGTGCCAGCAGTTACCCATTGGGGGACACCTACAATGAGCAGTTCTTC
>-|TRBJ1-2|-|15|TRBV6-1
CASTMVAEANYGYTF
TGTGCCAGCACTATGGTGGCAGAGGCTAACTATGGCTACACCTTC
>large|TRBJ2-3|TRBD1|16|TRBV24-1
CATSDRDRVTTDTQYF
TGTGCCACCAGTGATCGGGACAGGGTAACCACAGATACGCAGTATTTT
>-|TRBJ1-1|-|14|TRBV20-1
CSAPRTRAGTEAFF
TGCAGTGCTCCACGGACCCGCGCGGGCACTGAAGCTTTCTTT
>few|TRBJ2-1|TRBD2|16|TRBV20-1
CSARLLTSGDLNEQFF
TGCAGTGCTAGACTCCTTACTAGCGGGGACCTAAATGAGCAGTTCTTC